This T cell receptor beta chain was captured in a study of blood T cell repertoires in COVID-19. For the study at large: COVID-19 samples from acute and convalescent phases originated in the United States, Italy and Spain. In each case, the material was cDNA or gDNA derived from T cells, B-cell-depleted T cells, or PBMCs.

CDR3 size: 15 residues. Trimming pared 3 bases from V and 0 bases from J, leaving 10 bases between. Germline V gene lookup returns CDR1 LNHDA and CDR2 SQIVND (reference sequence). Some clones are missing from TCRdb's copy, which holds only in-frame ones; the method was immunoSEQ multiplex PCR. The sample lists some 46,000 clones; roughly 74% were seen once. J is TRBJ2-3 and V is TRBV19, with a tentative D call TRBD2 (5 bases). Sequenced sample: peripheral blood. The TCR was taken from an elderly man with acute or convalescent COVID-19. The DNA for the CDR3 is TGTGCCAGTAGTATCCGGCGGAGGAGCACAGATACGCAGTATTTT. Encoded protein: CASSIRRRSTDTQYF.